The TCR beta chain under discussion was sequenced for a study of early T cells in non-severe SARS-CoV-2 infection (dated by TCRdb to the early 2020s). With respect to the entire study: Because TCR sequencing was done on bulk RNA from unsorted whole blood, the alpha and beta chains could not be paired.

What the authors observed across the whole study: VDJdb matching was skewed toward anti-spike CD8 responses and likely underestimated virus-specific expansions by missing private and CD4 specificities.

This was a case-control study nested in a cohort of healthcare workers in London, UK, who had nasopharyngeal swab PCR tests and blood samples taken every week. Healthcare workers were enrolled in the week of the UK lockdown, from 23 to 31 March 2020, and were followed every week for up to roughly 15 weeks. Libraries were prepared through 5' RACE. The sample was run on a NextSeq 500. To correct for sequencing error and PCR bias, the TCR library protocol tagged individual cDNA molecules with unique molecular identifiers. TCR alpha and beta chains were both sequenced, and the abundances of alpha and beta sequences in each sample were closely correlated with each other. Processing in the source paper ran as follows. Decombinator V4 was used to annotate the V gene, J gene and CDR3 of the TCR sequences. TCRs were defined as expanded if a significant change between any two time points was detected under a Poisson model with p below 0.0001. TCR abundances were normalised to the total number of TCRs sequenced per sample and expressed as counts per million. TRAV1-2 paired with TRAJ12, TRAJ20 or TRAJ33 defined MAIT TCRs, while TRAV10 paired with TRAJ18 defined iNKT TCRs. VDJdb, accessed on 1 November 2021, was searched for TCRs annotated for CMV, EBV and SARS-CoV-2, and TCRs annotated for more than one antigen were excluded. TCRdb trimmed public reads at Q25 via fastp, called clones via MiXCR and kept in-frame beta chains. All rows with the same CDR3 protein become a single entry with the most common DNA and genes. The V and J calls follow TCRdb's processing rather than the paper's. Present in this sample are approximately 52,000 distinct CDR3 sequences, around 7.5% of which were seen just once. Around 9.4% of the sample is in the top ten clones.

CDR1 and CDR2 (SGHTA, FQGTGA) derive from the germline V gene. V is trimmed back by 4 bases and J by 2 bases, and the junction contains 14 bases that no gene match accounts for. Counted from cysteine to phenylalanine, this CDR3 has 19 amino acids. Of all the DNA, just the CDR3 is kept, 57 bases in frame from base 1. This clonotype has at least ten counts. What this receptor recognizes is not known. Within one base of it there is no much larger clone, and no base qualities were kept. Sequencing was performed on whole blood. This receptor was obtained from an adult who was a healthcare worker with PCR-confirmed SARS-CoV-2 infection or an uninfected control (not recorded which). The sequence links TRBV7-3 to TRBJ2-7; TRBD2 aligns with 13 central bases. CDR3 protein: CASSSPSLWTSGGPYEQYF. Here is the DNA: TGTGCCAGCAGCTCCCCATCGTTGTGGACTAGCGGGGGACCCTACGAGCAGTACTTC.